Listed below are T cell receptor beta chains from one sample, sequenced in a study of blood T cell repertoires in COVID-19. The repertoire was sequenced with immunoSEQ multiplex PCR; TCRdb's copy has only in-frame clones and lacks some. In the table there are about 480,000 clones, roughly 89% of which are singletons. Sample: peripheral blood. Receptors were obtained from a woman aged 45-65 years with COVID-19, enrolled during active disease. CDR3s include the opening cysteine and the closing phenylalanine or tryptophan. A D gene is named only where the DNA matches it firmly. Clone size, where shown, is once, few, many, or a class for clones that have expanded.

d_gene: TRBD1; v_gene: TRBV2; j_gene: TRBJ2-5; abundance: .; CDR3nt: TGTGCCAGCAGTGAAATTGACAGGGCACAAGAGACCCAGTACTTC; CDR3aa: CASSEIDRAQETQYF
d_gene: .; v_gene: TRBV20-1; j_gene: TRBJ1-2; abundance: few; CDR3nt: TGCAGTGCTAGTGGCGGGGTGGGCTACACCTTC; CDR3aa: CSASGGVGYTF
d_gene: .; v_gene: TRBV4-2; j_gene: TRBJ1-3; abundance: .; CDR3nt: TGTGCCAGCACTAAAGCGGGCAGACGACCCTCTGGAAACACCATATATTTT; CDR3aa: CASTKAGRRPSGNTIYF
d_gene: .; v_gene: TRBV29-1; j_gene: TRBJ1-2; abundance: .; CDR3nt: TGCAGCGTTGAAGAGGGATTAGGGGCCGGCTACACCTTC; CDR3aa: CSVEEGLGAGYTF
d_gene: TRBD1; v_gene: TRBV5-1; j_gene: TRBJ2-7; abundance: few; CDR3nt: TGCGCCAGCAGCAGGGACACAGGGGGCGTCTACGAGCAGTACTTC; CDR3aa: CASSRDTGGVYEQYF
d_gene: TRBD1; v_gene: TRBV5-1; j_gene: TRBJ1-3; abundance: .; CDR3nt: TGCGCCAGCAGCCCGTTAACATCCGAACCGGGACAGGGAGGAAACACCATATATTTT; CDR3aa: CASSPLTSEPGQGGNTIYF
d_gene: TRBD1; v_gene: TRBV6-6; j_gene: TRBJ1-5; abundance: .; CDR3nt: TGTGCCAGCAGTCGTCAGGGGGATTGGGACAGGGGGCGCATAGGCTATAGCAATCAGCCCCAGCATTTT; CDR3aa: CASSRQGDWDRGRIGYSNQPQHF
d_gene: .; v_gene: TRBV9; j_gene: TRBJ1-3; abundance: once; CDR3nt: TGTGCCAGCAGCGTAAGAGCTAATGGAAACACCATATATTTT; CDR3aa: CASSVRANGNTIYF
d_gene: .; v_gene: TRBV12-3/TRBV12-4; j_gene: TRBJ1-1; abundance: .; CDR3nt: TGTGCCAGCAGTCCGGGGAAGGCTTTCTTT; CDR3aa: CASSPGKAFF
d_gene: TRBD1; v_gene: TRBV24-1; j_gene: TRBJ1-1; abundance: .; CDR3nt: TGTGCCACCAGTGACGGTGGACAGGGGGCGTGGACTGAAGCTTTCTTT; CDR3aa: CATSDGGQGAWTEAFF
d_gene: .; v_gene: TRBV5-1; j_gene: TRBJ1-1; abundance: .; CDR3nt: TGCGCCAGCAGCTCTACAGGGAGTGGTATCACTGAAGCTTTCTTT; CDR3aa: CASSSTGSGITEAFF
d_gene: TRBD1; v_gene: TRBV4-2; j_gene: TRBJ1-1; abundance: .; CDR3nt: TGTGCCAGCTACGGACAGGGGAACACTGAAGCTTTCTTT; CDR3aa: CASYGQGNTEAFF
d_gene: .; v_gene: TRBV24-1; j_gene: TRBJ1-1; abundance: .; CDR3nt: TGTGCCACCAGTGACCCTGAGACTGAAGCTTTCTTT; CDR3aa: CATSDPETEAFF
d_gene: .; v_gene: TRBV9; j_gene: TRBJ1-2; abundance: .; CDR3nt: TGTGCCAGCAGCGTAACCCCAGATCCGAACTATGGCTACACCTTC; CDR3aa: CASSVTPDPNYGYTF
d_gene: .; v_gene: TRBV11-2; j_gene: TRBJ2-1; abundance: .; CDR3nt: TGTGCCAGCAGCTTAGTAGTAACAGGTGAGCAGTTCTTC; CDR3aa: CASSLVVTGEQFF
d_gene: .; v_gene: TRBV27; j_gene: TRBJ1-3; abundance: once; CDR3nt: TGTGCCAGTTTCGCAGGAACCTCTGGAAACACCATATATTTT; CDR3aa: CASFAGTSGNTIYF
d_gene: .; v_gene: TRBV7-2; j_gene: TRBJ1-2; abundance: .; CDR3nt: TGTGCCAGCAGCTTGGGCCAGGGTAATGGCTACACCTTC; CDR3aa: CASSLGQGNGYTF
d_gene: .; v_gene: TRBV19; j_gene: TRBJ2-3; abundance: .; CDR3nt: TGTGCCGGTAGTCCGGGGGTGACAGATACGCAGTATTTT; CDR3aa: CAGSPGVTDTQYF
d_gene: .; v_gene: TRBV7-2; j_gene: TRBJ1-2; abundance: .; CDR3nt: TGTGCCAGCAGTTATGGAACATTGGGCAGTAGCTATGGCTACACCTTC; CDR3aa: CASSYGTLGSSYGYTF
d_gene: .; v_gene: TRBV5-4; j_gene: TRBJ1-2; abundance: .; CDR3nt: TGTGCCAGCAGCTTCGACAGCGCCAGCCACTATGGCTACACCTTC; CDR3aa: CASSFDSASHYGYTF
d_gene: TRBD1; v_gene: TRBV6-2/TRBV6-3; j_gene: TRBJ1-5; abundance: few; CDR3nt: TGTGCCAGCAGTTACCCCCTCCTGACAGGGCCCTTGGAGCCCCAGCATTTT; CDR3aa: CASSYPLLTGPLEPQHF
d_gene: .; v_gene: TRBV5-6; j_gene: TRBJ2-1; abundance: .; CDR3nt: TGTGCCAGCAGCTTTTGGACAGACAATGAGCAGTTCTTC; CDR3aa: CASSFWTDNEQFF
d_gene: TRBD2; v_gene: TRBV5-1; j_gene: TRBJ2-3; abundance: .; CDR3nt: TGCGCCAGCAGTCTGACACTAGCGGGGGGCGGAGATACGCAGTATTTT; CDR3aa: CASSLTLAGGGDTQYF
d_gene: .; v_gene: TRBV5-1; j_gene: TRBJ2-1; abundance: .; CDR3nt: TGCGCCAGCAGCTTGGTACGGGGAGGTAGTACAGGTGAGCAGTTCTTC; CDR3aa: CASSLVRGGSTGEQFF